A selection of T cell receptor beta chains follows, all from one sample in a study of siplizumab effects on memory and regulatory T cells. The assay was immunoSEQ multiplex PCR, and TCRdb's table has in-frame clones only and misses some. The table records some 56,000 clones, around 97% of them present only once. Sequences were obtained from naive CD8+ T cells sorted from blood. The receptors derive from a human donor in good health. The CDR3 runs from the conserved cysteine through the conserved F or W. D genes are given only for firm matches. Size is stated for part of the rows, as once, few or many counts, or as a class when the clone is expanded.

d_call: TRBD2; j_call: TRBJ2-7; cdr3_length: 15; v_call: TRBV11-3; clone_size: NA; cdr3_nt: TGTGCCAGCAGCTTAGAAGCGGGGGTCTCCTACGAGCAGTACTTC; cdr3_aa: CASSLEAGVSYEQYF
d_call: NA; j_call: TRBJ1-5; cdr3_length: 12; v_call: TRBV5-6; clone_size: NA; cdr3_nt: TGTGCCACCATGGGGGGCAATCAGCCCCAGCATTTT; cdr3_aa: CATMGGNQPQHF
d_call: TRBD1; j_call: TRBJ1-5; cdr3_length: 15; v_call: TRBV15; clone_size: NA; cdr3_nt: TGTGCCACCAGCAGAGATCTCGACAGGGGTCAGCCCCAGCATTTT; cdr3_aa: CATSRDLDRGQPQHF
d_call: NA; j_call: TRBJ1-2; cdr3_length: 14; v_call: TRBV9; clone_size: once; cdr3_nt: TGTGCCAGCAGCGTACAGGGTAGTAACTATGGCTACACCTTC; cdr3_aa: CASSVQGSNYGYTF
d_call: TRBD1; j_call: TRBJ1-1; cdr3_length: 16; v_call: TRBV9; clone_size: NA; cdr3_nt: TGTGCCAGCAGCGGACCCACTGGGACAGCGAACACTGAAGCTTTCTTT; cdr3_aa: CASSGPTGTANTEAFF
d_call: NA; j_call: TRBJ2-5; cdr3_length: 14; v_call: TRBV11-3; clone_size: NA; cdr3_nt: TGTGCCAGCAGCTCAGGGGGGGGACAAGAGACCCAGTACTTC; cdr3_aa: CASSSGGGQETQYF
d_call: NA; j_call: TRBJ1-1; cdr3_length: 14; v_call: TRBV28; clone_size: NA; cdr3_nt: TGTGCCAGCAGTTTTGCGACAGCGGGGGCTGAAGCTTTCTTT; cdr3_aa: CASSFATAGAEAFF
d_call: NA; j_call: TRBJ2-3; cdr3_length: 16; v_call: TRBV2; clone_size: NA; cdr3_nt: TGTGCCAGCAGTCCACTTGGCGCTAGGGGCACAGATACGCAGTATTTT; cdr3_aa: CASSPLGARGTDTQYF
d_call: TRBD2; j_call: TRBJ2-3; cdr3_length: 18; v_call: TRBV5-1; clone_size: NA; cdr3_nt: TGCGCCAGCAGCGTCGTCCCCCCGGGAGGCCCTTTCACAGATACGCAGTATTTT; cdr3_aa: CASSVVPPGGPFTDTQYF
d_call: TRBD2; j_call: TRBJ2-1; cdr3_length: 15; v_call: TRBV7-9; clone_size: NA; cdr3_nt: TGTGCCAGCAGCCCCACTAGCGGTTCCTACAATGAGCAGTTCTTC; cdr3_aa: CASSPTSGSYNEQFF
d_call: NA; j_call: TRBJ2-7; cdr3_length: 11; v_call: TRBV9; clone_size: NA; cdr3_nt: TGTGCCAGCAGCGGCCTGGCCGAGCAGTACTTC; cdr3_aa: CASSGLAEQYF
d_call: TRBD2; j_call: TRBJ2-1; cdr3_length: 18; v_call: TRBV4-1; clone_size: NA; cdr3_nt: TGCGCCAGCAGCCAAGCCGACTCTAGCGGGAGCTCCTACAATGAGCAGTTCTTC; cdr3_aa: CASSQADSSGSSYNEQFF
d_call: NA; j_call: TRBJ2-1; cdr3_length: 13; v_call: TRBV19; clone_size: NA; cdr3_nt: TGTGCCAGCCGGGACTTAGAAGACAATGAGCAGTTCTTC; cdr3_aa: CASRDLEDNEQFF
d_call: TRBD2; j_call: TRBJ2-2; cdr3_length: 18; v_call: TRBV7-6; clone_size: NA; cdr3_nt: TGTGCCAGCAGCTATACCGGGACTGCGGGGGCGAACACCGGGGAGCTGTTTTTT; cdr3_aa: CASSYTGTAGANTGELFF
d_call: NA; j_call: TRBJ2-7; cdr3_length: 14; v_call: TRBV19; clone_size: few; cdr3_nt: TGTGCCAGTAGTATAATGGGCGGCTACTACGAGCAGTACTTC; cdr3_aa: CASSIMGGYYEQYF
d_call: NA; j_call: TRBJ2-1; cdr3_length: 15; v_call: TRBV15; clone_size: NA; cdr3_nt: TGTGCCACCAGCGGGGACTCTCCCCGGGACAATGAGCAGTTCTTC; cdr3_aa: CATSGDSPRDNEQFF
d_call: NA; j_call: TRBJ2-5; cdr3_length: 14; v_call: TRBV14; clone_size: NA; cdr3_nt: TGTGCCAGCAGCCAGGGGGTAGGGGGAGAGACCCAGTACTTC; cdr3_aa: CASSQGVGGETQYF
d_call: NA; j_call: TRBJ1-2; cdr3_length: 15; v_call: TRBV4-1; clone_size: NA; cdr3_nt: TGCGCCAGCAGCCAAGCGGGACTTTCTAACTATGGCTACACCTTC; cdr3_aa: CASSQAGLSNYGYTF
d_call: TRBD2; j_call: TRBJ2-1; cdr3_length: 16; v_call: TRBV5-1; clone_size: NA; cdr3_nt: TGCGCCAGCAGCTTGGACGGGACTAGTTATTACAATGAGCAGTTCTTC; cdr3_aa: CASSLDGTSYYNEQFF
d_call: NA; j_call: TRBJ2-1; cdr3_length: 17; v_call: TRBV2; clone_size: NA; cdr3_nt: TGTGCCAGCAGTGAAGCCTCTGGAGGGCGTTTGGGTAATGAGCAGTTCTTC; cdr3_aa: CASSEASGGRLGNEQFF
d_call: NA; j_call: TRBJ1-1; cdr3_length: 14; v_call: TRBV27; clone_size: NA; cdr3_nt: TGTGCCAGCAGTTCGACAGGTATGAACACTGAAGCTTTCTTT; cdr3_aa: CASSSTGMNTEAFF
d_call: NA; j_call: TRBJ2-2; cdr3_length: 15; v_call: TRBV6-6; clone_size: NA; cdr3_nt: TGTGCCAGCAGCCCTGGACGGCGGGGATCCGGGGAGCTGTTTTTT; cdr3_aa: CASSPGRRGSGELFF
d_call: NA; j_call: TRBJ1-2; cdr3_length: 15; v_call: TRBV29-1; clone_size: NA; cdr3_nt: TGCAGCGTTGGGGACGGACGGCAGGCTAACTATGGCTACACCTTC; cdr3_aa: CSVGDGRQANYGYTF
d_call: NA; j_call: TRBJ1-1; cdr3_length: 14; v_call: TRBV5-4; clone_size: NA; cdr3_nt: TGTGCCAGCAGCAATGGACCGCCCCAGACTGAAGCTTTCTTT; cdr3_aa: CASSNGPPQTEAFF
d_call: NA; j_call: TRBJ2-7; cdr3_length: 13; v_call: TRBV19; clone_size: NA; cdr3_nt: TGTGCCAGTAGTATCCCGGGCGGCTACGAGCAGTACTTC; cdr3_aa: CASSIPGGYEQYF
d_call: TRBD2; j_call: TRBJ2-1; cdr3_length: 13; v_call: TRBV29-1; clone_size: once; cdr3_nt: TGCAGCCCTGGGCTAGCGGGAAAGAATGAGCAGTTCTTC; cdr3_aa: CSPGLAGKNEQFF
d_call: NA; j_call: TRBJ2-7; cdr3_length: 15; v_call: TRBV2; clone_size: NA; cdr3_nt: TGTGCCAGCAGTGAAGCGCTCGGCGTACACCCGGGGCAGTACTTC; cdr3_aa: CASSEALGVHPGQYF
d_call: NA; j_call: TRBJ2-7; cdr3_length: 11; v_call: TRBV11-2; clone_size: NA; cdr3_nt: TGTGCCAGCAGCTCCCTGGGCGAGCAGTACTTC; cdr3_aa: CASSSLGEQYF
d_call: NA; j_call: TRBJ2-7; cdr3_length: 15; v_call: TRBV5-8; clone_size: NA; cdr3_nt: TGTGCCAGCAGCGATACTAGTGGATGGGTACACGAGCAGTACTTC; cdr3_aa: CASSDTSGWVHEQYF
d_call: NA; j_call: TRBJ1-5; cdr3_length: 14; v_call: TRBV28; clone_size: NA; cdr3_nt: TGTGCCAGCAGTTTCCCTCGGGGGAATCAGCCCCAGCATTTT; cdr3_aa: CASSFPRGNQPQHF
d_call: NA; j_call: TRBJ1-1; cdr3_length: 13; v_call: TRBV6-6; clone_size: NA; cdr3_nt: TGTGCCAGCAAAGGGGGTGGGGGCACTGAAGCTTTCTTT; cdr3_aa: CASKGGGGTEAFF
d_call: NA; j_call: TRBJ1-1; cdr3_length: 12; v_call: TRBV7-8; clone_size: NA; cdr3_nt: TGTGCCAGCAGCTTACCGTATACTGAAGCTTTCTTT; cdr3_aa: CASSLPYTEAFF
d_call: TRBD2; j_call: TRBJ2-1; cdr3_length: 15; v_call: TRBV27; clone_size: NA; cdr3_nt: TGTGCCAGCAGCCTCGGGACTAGCGGTTACAATGAGCAGTTCTTC; cdr3_aa: CASSLGTSGYNEQFF
d_call: NA; j_call: TRBJ2-3; cdr3_length: 15; v_call: TRBV28; clone_size: once; cdr3_nt: TGTGCCAGCAGTTTGGAGATTGGTAGCACAGATACGCAGTATTTT; cdr3_aa: CASSLEIGSTDTQYF
d_call: NA; j_call: TRBJ2-1; cdr3_length: 16; v_call: TRBV7-2; clone_size: NA; cdr3_nt: TGTGCCAGCAGCTGGGGAGACATCCTTTCCTACAATGAGCAGTTCTTC; cdr3_aa: CASSWGDILSYNEQFF
d_call: NA; j_call: TRBJ2-3; cdr3_length: 11; v_call: TRBV29-1; clone_size: NA; cdr3_nt: TGCAGCGTTGAAGAGGGGAGTACGCAGTATTTT; cdr3_aa: CSVEEGSTQYF
d_call: TRBD1; j_call: TRBJ2-7; cdr3_length: 15; v_call: TRBV4-3; clone_size: NA; cdr3_nt: TGCGCCAGCAGCCAAACCGGACAGGGTGTGTACGAGCAGTACTTC; cdr3_aa: CASSQTGQGVYEQYF
d_call: TRBD1; j_call: TRBJ2-7; cdr3_length: 15; v_call: TRBV4-3; clone_size: once; cdr3_nt: TGCGCCAGCAGCCAGGAGACAGGGTCTGTCGACGAGCAGTACTTC; cdr3_aa: CASSQETGSVDEQYF
d_call: NA; j_call: TRBJ2-1; cdr3_length: 12; v_call: TRBV7-9; clone_size: NA; cdr3_nt: TGTGCCAGCAGCTTTAGCGCGGATGAGCAGTTCTTC; cdr3_aa: CASSFSADEQFF
d_call: TRBD2; j_call: TRBJ2-7; cdr3_length: 14; v_call: TRBV7-2; clone_size: NA; cdr3_nt: TGTGCCAGCAGCCCCCTGGCGGGAGCCTACGAGCAGTACTTC; cdr3_aa: CASSPLAGAYEQYF
d_call: NA; j_call: TRBJ1-1; cdr3_length: 14; v_call: TRBV6-6; clone_size: NA; cdr3_nt: TGTGCCAGCAGGGGGGTTGGTTTGGACACTGAAGCTTTCTTT; cdr3_aa: CASRGVGLDTEAFF
d_call: NA; j_call: TRBJ1-1; cdr3_length: 12; v_call: TRBV2; clone_size: NA; cdr3_nt: TGTGCCACCCAGGGGTTAGGCACTGAAGCTTTCTTT; cdr3_aa: CATQGLGTEAFF
d_call: NA; j_call: TRBJ2-1; cdr3_length: 14; v_call: TRBV10-2; clone_size: NA; cdr3_nt: TGCGCCAGCAGCCCCGCGGGGCCCTACAATGAGCAGTTCTTC; cdr3_aa: CASSPAGPYNEQFF